This TCR beta chain was captured in a study of CD8+ T cells in alopecia areata (dated by TCRdb to 2017 to 2018). Some background on the complete study: The treated patients, all with moderate-to-severe alopecia areata, were enrolled in an open-label pilot trial of oral tofacitinib given at 5 to 10 mg twice daily. Tofacitinib was administered for 6 to 18 months, and 6 months of follow-up off drug were then conducted to assess delayed response and recurrence. The study used high-throughput TCRbeta sequencing to examine T cell clonal expansion in alopecia areata, in both the C3H/HeJ mouse model and human patients. In humans, TCRbeta sequencing was performed on scalp tissue and on sorted CD4+ and CD8+ peripheral blood T cells from healthy controls and from patients with patchy or totalis/universalis alopecia areata. Biopsies were taken from tofacitinib-treated patients at baseline and again at 4 and 24 weeks into treatment, and several of those patients also had a later scalp biopsy. Scalp clonality was compared across normal scalp (n=4), patchy alopecia areata scalp (n=8), and alopecia totalis/universalis scalp (n=8). RNA came from the PAXgene miRNA kit for fixed scalp, the miRNeasy kit for PBMCs, and the RNeasy kit for mouse skin. TCRbeta CDR3 regions were amplified by immunoSEQ multiplex PCR using 35 Vbeta forward and 13 Jbeta reverse primers.

The germline V gene specifies ENHRY as CDR1 and SYGVKD as CDR2. From its cysteine to its phenylalanine, the CDR3 spans 13 amino acids. This entry keeps only the CDR3 DNA: 39 bases, framed from base 1. Trimming removed 3 bases from V and 4 bases from J, leaving 9 bases between the germline ends. Points the paper makes about the study in general: Unlike mouse skin, which is dominated by gammadelta T cells, normal human skin has resident alphabeta T cells that are also sequenced, and this complicates analysis of the scalp TCR repertoire. Compared with normal scalp, lesional scalp, particularly in alopecia totalis/universalis, had higher clonality and more expanded CD8+ clones, which suggests antigenic drive. Shared TCR sequences between patients were less evident than in mice, which may be partly attributable to HLA diversity in the patient population.

The method was the immunoSEQ multiplex PCR assay. RNA was extracted from all samples and reverse transcribed into cDNA, which served as template for TCR sequencing. First-strand cDNA was synthesized with SuperScript III using a 2:1 mix of oligo-dT and random hexamers. A synthetic immune receptor repertoire was used to measure amplification bias, and any remaining bias was corrected computationally. The authors' analysis ran thus. Raw reads were preprocessed to remove errors, and CDR3 was defined by IMGT conventions from the conserved cysteine to phenylalanine. Clonality was calculated as 1 minus Shannon entropy normalized by log2 of the number of productive unique TCRs. Scalp TCRbeta sequences were cross-referenced with sorted blood CD4 and CD8 repertoires so that the CD4 or CD8 identity of scalp clones could be inferred. Held by TCRdb, this immuneACCESS table contains in-frame sequences only and omits some clones. Under half of the omission traces to an unresolved V gene where checked; the cause of the rest is unknown. V, J and clone size were drawn from that table, and D and trimming were deduced from the DNA. The sample table lists more than 200,000 clones, about two thirds of them with a count of one. Around 1.2% of the sample is held by the ten biggest clonotypes.

In the paper's terms, the time point label means: baseline before oral tofacitinib. Peripheral blood and lesional scalp punch biopsies were obtained from patients with alopecia areata. PBMCs were isolated by density centrifugation and stained for CD3, CD4 and CD8, and CD4+ and CD8+ T cells were sorted on a FACSAria. Note on this clone: The antigen it binds to is not known. Base quality data are lacking; no much larger clone is found one base away.

The sequence links TRBV10-3 to TRBJ1-2; TRBD1 might be the D gene, on 6 matching bases. The sequenced sample was CD4+ T cells sorted from blood, obtained at week 0. This sequence was found in a human donor with alopecia areata. Here is the DNA: TGTGCCATCAGTGAAGGGGGTAGCTATGGCTACACCTTC. Its protein is CAISEGGSYGYTF.